The 13 T cell receptor beta chains below all came from one sample that was sequenced in a study of T-cell reconstitution after alpha-beta-depleted transplantation in children. This sample's TCRbeta library carried unique molecular identifier barcodes. TCRdb analysed the PCR reads with MiXCR anew, one entry per CDR3 protein. The data contain some 520,000 distinct CDR3 sequences, 30% to 35% of them singletons. The sequenced sample was PBMCs from the stem cell graft donor, obtained from the stem cell graft. The receptor set was obtained from a human donor who donated a stem cell graft to a child with aplastic anemia.

This clonotype came up a few times. The chain carries TRBV6-2 or TRBV6-3 and TRBJ2-3, with TRBD2 as a possible D gene (5 bases). Germline loops: CDR1 MNHEY, CDR2 SVGEGT. V lost 6 bases and J 4 bases, leaving 17 bases between the germline ends. CDR3 length equals 15 residues. DNA of the CDR3: TGTGCCAGCAGCGAGGGTGGGTTCTCTGCAGATACGCAGTATTTT. It yields the protein CASSEGGFSADTQYF.

This clonotype came up a few times. The junction departs from germline at one end; a sequencing error may be responsible. V usage is TRBV6-2 or TRBV6-3 and J usage is TRBJ2-5, with D perhaps TRBD2 (6 bases). The CDR3 extends over 13 amino acids. Per germline, CDR1 MNHEY and CDR2 SVGEGT. The CDR3 nucleotides read TGTGCCAGCAGTTACCACGTTCCTAGCGTAACCTCTTTC. It encodes CASSYHVPSVTSF.

This clonotype was counted at least ten times. The V call is TRBV5-8, the J call TRBJ2-2; 14 nucleotides align to TRBD2. Germline V CDR1 and CDR2: SGHTS, YDEGEE. The V gene end was trimmed by 4 bases and the J gene end by 5 bases; junction bases not matched to a gene: 7. The length of the CDR3 is 17 residues. CDR3 residues: CASSKTRTSGRTGELFF. The CDR3 DNA reads as TGTGCCAGCAGCAAGACTCGGACTAGCGGGAGGACCGGGGAGCTGTTTTTT.

The rearrangement joins TRBV28 to TRBJ2-5; TRBD1 agrees at 7 bases. CDR1 and CDR2 from the germline V gene are MDHEN and SYDVKM. CDR3 length: 14 residues. J lost 5 bases, V lost 4 bases, and 7 bases had no gene match. Here the CDR3 DNA reads TGTGCCAGCAGTTCACTGACAGGGTTGGAGACCCAGTACTTC. It codes for CASSSLTGLETQYF.

The rearrangement uses TRBV6-2 or TRBV6-3 and TRBJ2-3, with 7 bases fitting TRBD1. The CDR3 spans 13 residues. V lost 6 bases, J lost 5 bases, and 5 bases stayed unmatched. Germline values: CDR1 MNHEY, CDR2 SVGEGT. The CDR3 reads CASRRTGEDTQYF. CDR3 in DNA: TGTGCCAGCAGGAGAACAGGGGAAGATACGCAGTATTTT.

This chain links TRBV7-2 with TRBJ1-1; D may be TRBD1 (6 bases). Germline lookup yields CDR1 SGHTA and CDR2 FQGNSA. The length of the CDR3 is 18 residues. Trimming left V 2 bases short and J 0 bases short, with 19 bases between. The CDR3 DNA follows: TGTGCCAGCAGCTTAAGTGGGGGCCCCCTTGCAATGAACACTGAAGCTTTCTTT. Amino acids: CASSLSGGPLAMNTEAFF.

The CDR3: CSVLSRPGRQPNTEAFF. In DNA form, the CDR3 reads TGCAGCGTCCTTTCCAGACCTGGGAGACAGCCGAACACTGAAGCTTTCTTT. J is TRBJ1-1 and V is TRBV29-1, with D tentatively TRBD1 (5 bases). Trimming pared 6 bases from V and 1 base from J, leaving 24 bases between. The CDR3 runs 17 residues. The germline V gene encodes CDR1 SQVTM and CDR2 ANQGSEA.

The rearrangement uses TRBV5-1 and TRBJ2-4, with unresolved D. The CDR3 is 16 amino acids. Germline V gene data show CDR1 as SGHRS and CDR2 as YFSETQ. The V end was cut by 1 base, the J end by 1 base, with 12 bases between. The CDR3 reads CASSLTVSSAKNIQYF. CDR3 DNA: TGCGCCAGCAGCTTGACGGTATCTTCGGCCAAAAACATTCAGTACTTC.

This clonotype was counted only a few times. The rearrangement links TRBV6-2 or TRBV6-3 to TRBJ2-1; 7 bases map to TRBD2. CDR3 length: 14 residues. V was pared by 7 bases and J by 0 bases, with 3 bases of the junction left unmatched. The V gene's germline CDR1 is MNHEY and CDR2 SVGEGT. The CDR3 coding sequence is TGTGCCAGCACTGGCGGGAGCTCCTACAATGAGCAGTTCTTC. It is translated as CASTGGSSYNEQFF.

The gene calls are TRBV6-5 and TRBJ1-2; D possibly corresponds to TRBD1 (5 bases). The CDR3 runs to 14 residues. Germline-derived CDR1 and CDR2 are MNHEY and SVGAGI. V dropped 0 bases and J dropped 2 bases, with 7 bases sitting between them. The CDR3 here is CASSYSTVNYGYTF. Written as DNA, the CDR3 is TGTGCCAGCAGTTACTCGACAGTGAACTATGGCTACACCTTC.

The V call is TRBV5-5, the J call TRBJ1-5; D is unresolved. This CDR3 is 15 amino acids long. Germline-derived CDR1 and CDR2 are SGHKS and YYEKEE (reference sequence). Between the trimmed V and J ends, which lost 0 bases and 1 base, there was a span of 8 bases. CDR3 in amino acids: CASSLGHRSNQPQHF. CDR3 sequence (DNA): TGTGCCAGCAGCTTGGGACACCGAAGCAATCAGCCCCAGCATTTT.

The CDR3 nucleotides are TGTGCCAGCAGTGGGGGACAGCGGGATCAGCCCCAGCATTTT. Protein product: CASSGGQRDQPQHF. V and J are TRBV6-1 and TRBJ1-5; 7 bases align to TRBD1. The J segment lost 5 bases and the V segment lost 4 bases, leaving 5 bases of the junction unmatched. This CDR3 comprises 14 residues. Per germline, CDR1 MNHNS and CDR2 SASEGT.

This clonotype has only one observation. This chain joins TRBV11-3 and TRBJ2-1, with D possibly being TRBD2 (6 bases). Germline CDR1 is SGHNT and CDR2 is YENEEA. The CDR3 loop spans 17 amino acids. With 4 bases removed from V and 5 bases from J, the gap between germline ends came to 21 bases. The CDR3 coding sequence is TGTGCCAGCAGCTCAGTTCGTTGGGTAGCGGAAAACAATGAGCAGTTCTTC. Amino acids: CASSSVRWVAENNEQFF.